The source of this T cell receptor beta chain is a study of T cell responses to AZD1222 COVID-19 vaccine. Broader study findings: Just 5 or 6 AZD1222 recipients tested seropositive at baseline.

The CDR3 consists of 15 residues. With V trimmed by 6 bases and J by 3 bases, 7 bases remained unmatched. Germline lookup yields CDR1 KGHSH and CDR2 LQKENI. Comment on this clone: The antigen remains undetermined.

The table came from immunoSEQ multiplex PCR; TCRdb's copy has only in-frame clones and leaves some out. The sample has some 150,000 clones, approximately 90% seen once. The sample here was peripheral blood, taken 28 days after the second AZD1222 dose. The TCR comes from an adult who received the AZD1222 COVID-19 vaccine. The V gene is TRBV18, the J gene TRBJ1-2, with 10 bases that match TRBD1. The chain's CDR3 is CASSSSGTGDYGYTF. For the CDR3, the DNA is TGTGCCAGCTCCTCCTCCGGGACAGGGGACTATGGCTACACCTTC.